This note documents a single TCR beta chain sequence. The sample originates from a study of T-cell reconstitution after alpha-beta-depleted transplantation in children. For TCRbeta, the library was prepared with unique molecular identifiers. TCRdb called the PCR reads again in MiXCR, with one record for every CDR3 protein. The sample lists 700,000 to 950,000 distinct CDR3 sequences, roughly 16% occurring once. The ends lost 7 bases at V and 0 bases at J; junction bases unmatched: 9. This CDR3 is 15 amino acids long. The germline V gene encodes CDR1 SGHAT and CDR2 FQDESV (reference sequence). The input for sequencing was PBMCs, mostly from graft donor cells, taken 360 days after TCRalphabeta/CD19-depleted stem cell transplant. This sequence was found in a male patient aged 5 to 17 who had a stem cell transplant for acute lymphoblastic leukemia, so the T cells may come from the graft donor. The V call is TRBV11-1, the J call TRBJ2-7, with TRBD2 identical over 7 bases. CDR3 in amino acids: CASTTATSASYEQYF. The CDR3, as DNA: TGTGCCAGCACCACGGCTACTAGCGCCTCCTACGAGCAGTACTTC.